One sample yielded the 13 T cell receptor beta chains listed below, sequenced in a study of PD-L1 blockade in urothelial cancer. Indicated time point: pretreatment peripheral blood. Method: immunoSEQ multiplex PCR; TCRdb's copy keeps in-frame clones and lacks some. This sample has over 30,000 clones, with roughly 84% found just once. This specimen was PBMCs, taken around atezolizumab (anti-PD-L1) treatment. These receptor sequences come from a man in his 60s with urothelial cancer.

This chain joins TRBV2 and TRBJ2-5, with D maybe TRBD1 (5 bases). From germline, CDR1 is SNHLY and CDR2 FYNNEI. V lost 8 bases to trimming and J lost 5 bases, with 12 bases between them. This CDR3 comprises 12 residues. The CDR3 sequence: CASQGWGETQYF. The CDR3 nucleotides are TGTGCCAGCCAGGGTTGGGGCGAGACCCAGTACTTC.

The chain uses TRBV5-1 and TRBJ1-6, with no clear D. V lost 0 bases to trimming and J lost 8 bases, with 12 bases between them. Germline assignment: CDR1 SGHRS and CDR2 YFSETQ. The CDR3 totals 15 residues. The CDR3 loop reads CASSLGPLEDSPLHF. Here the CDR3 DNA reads TGCGCCAGCAGCTTGGGGCCTCTTGAGGATTCACCCCTCCACTTT. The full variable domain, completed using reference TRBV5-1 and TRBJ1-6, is KAGVTQTPRYLIKTRGQQVTLSCSPISGHRSVSWYQQTPGQGLQFLFEYFSETQRNKGNFPGRFSGRQFSNSRSEMNVSTLELGDSALYLCASSLGPLEDSPLHFGNGTRLTVT.

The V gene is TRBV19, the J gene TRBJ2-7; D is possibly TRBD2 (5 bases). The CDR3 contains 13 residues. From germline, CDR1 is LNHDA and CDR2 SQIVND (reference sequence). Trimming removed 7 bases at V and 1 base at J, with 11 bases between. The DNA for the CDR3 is TGTGCCAGTATGCGTCGGGATTCCTACGAGCAGTACTTC. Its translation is CASMRRDSYEQYF.

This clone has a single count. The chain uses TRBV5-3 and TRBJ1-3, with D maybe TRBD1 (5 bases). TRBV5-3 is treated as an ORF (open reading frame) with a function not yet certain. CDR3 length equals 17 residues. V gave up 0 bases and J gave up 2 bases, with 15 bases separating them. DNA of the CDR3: TGTGCCAGAAGCTTGGGTCCGCAGGGTGGTACTGGAAACACCATATATTTT. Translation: CARSLGPQGGTGNTIYF.

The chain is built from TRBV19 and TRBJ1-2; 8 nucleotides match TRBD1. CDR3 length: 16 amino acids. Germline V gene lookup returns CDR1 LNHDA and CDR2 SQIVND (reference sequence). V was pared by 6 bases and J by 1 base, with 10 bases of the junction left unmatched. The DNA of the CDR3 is TGTGCCAGTAGGACCCGGGACAGGAGTCTTAACTATGGCTACACCTTC. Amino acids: CASRTRDRSLNYGYTF.

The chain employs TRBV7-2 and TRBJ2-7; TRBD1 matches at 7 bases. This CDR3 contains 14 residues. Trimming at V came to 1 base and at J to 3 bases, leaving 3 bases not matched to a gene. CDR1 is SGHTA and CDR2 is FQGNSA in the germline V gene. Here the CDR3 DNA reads TGTGCCAGCAGCTTAGGGGACAGCCTCTACGAGCAGTACTTC. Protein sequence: CASSLGDSLYEQYF.

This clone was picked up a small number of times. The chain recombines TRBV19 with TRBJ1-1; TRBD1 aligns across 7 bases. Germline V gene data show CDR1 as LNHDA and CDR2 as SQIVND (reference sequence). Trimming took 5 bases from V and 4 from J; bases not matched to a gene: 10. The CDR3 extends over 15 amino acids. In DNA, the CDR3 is TGTGCCAGTAGTTCCCAGGGGGGTGTGGGCACTGAAGCTTTCTTT. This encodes CASSSQGGVGTEAFF.

The CDR3 here is CASRGQLTDTQYF. CDR3 nucleotides: TGCGCCAGCAGAGGACAGCTCACAGATACGCAGTATTTT. This chain joins TRBV10-1 and TRBJ2-3, with D possibly being TRBD1 (6 bases). CDR3 length: 13 residues. Germline CDR1 WNHNN, CDR2 SYGVQD (reference sequence). Trimming cost V 6 bases and J 2 bases, with 9 bases left between them.

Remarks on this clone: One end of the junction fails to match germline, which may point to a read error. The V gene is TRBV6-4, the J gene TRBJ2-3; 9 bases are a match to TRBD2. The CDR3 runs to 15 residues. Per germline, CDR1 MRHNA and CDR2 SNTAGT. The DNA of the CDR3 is TGTGCCGGCAGTGAGACTAGCGGAGTCACAGATACGCAGTATTTT. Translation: CAGSETSGVTDTQYF.

The CDR3 nucleotides are TGTGCCAGCAGCTTGGCCGTCCAGGGGGTAAACCTACGCAATGAGCAGTTCTTC. This encodes CASSLAVQGVNLRNEQFF. V and J are TRBV5-6 and TRBJ2-1; 7 bases align to TRBD1. This CDR3 comprises 18 residues. V dropped 0 bases and J dropped 6; count of bases not matched to a gene: 15. Germline-derived CDR1 and CDR2 are SGHDT and YYEEEE.

Written as DNA, the CDR3 is TGTGCCAGCAATACCTGGGAGACTGAAGCTTTCTTT. Translating it yields CASNTWETEAFF. The V gene is TRBV6-6, the J gene TRBJ1-1; D call uncertain. Germline loops: CDR1 MNHNY, CDR2 SVGAGI (reference sequence). Trimming pared 7 bases from V and 5 bases from J, leaving 11 bases between. This CDR3 comprises 12 residues.

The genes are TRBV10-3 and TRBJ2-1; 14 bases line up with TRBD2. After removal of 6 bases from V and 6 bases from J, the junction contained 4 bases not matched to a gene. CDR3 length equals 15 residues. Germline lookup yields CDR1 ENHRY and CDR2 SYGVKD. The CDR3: CAIRSGTSGSNEQFF. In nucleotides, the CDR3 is TGTGCCATCAGATCCGGGACTAGCGGGAGCAATGAGCAGTTCTTC.

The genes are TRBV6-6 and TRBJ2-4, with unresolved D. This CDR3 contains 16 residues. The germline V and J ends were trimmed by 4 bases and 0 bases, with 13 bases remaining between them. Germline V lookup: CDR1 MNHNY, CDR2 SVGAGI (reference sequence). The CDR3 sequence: CASSSTLVLAKNIQYF. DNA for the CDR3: TGTGCCAGCAGTTCTACCCTGGTCCTAGCCAAAAACATTCAGTACTTC.